Detailed here is one T cell receptor beta chain. Its antigen is not known. The CDR3 extends over 16 amino acids. Trimming took 0 bases from V and 2 from J, leaving 13 bases between them. Germline values: CDR1 SGHRS, CDR2 YFSETQ. These data originate in a study of cytotoxic CD8 clonotypes in ibrutinib-treated CLL. Study-wide points: Under therapy, public clonotypes either contracted or stayed stable, and they were uncommon. Upon ibrutinib response clonality rose, and upon progression it fell back toward baseline.

Measured with immunoSEQ multiplex PCR; TCRdb has only the in-frame clones, and not every one. The table shows approximately 200,000 clones, with over 60% occurring only once. J is TRBJ2-3 and V is TRBV5-1, with D possibly TRBD2 on 6 matching bases. The receptor's source is a human donor with chronic lymphocytic leukemia. Sequenced here: PBMCs, sampled after 24 months of ibrutinib treatment. The CDR3: CASSLDGLASTDTQYF. CDR3 in DNA: TGCGCCAGCAGCTTGGATGGGCTAGCGTCCACAGATACGCAGTATTTT. The variable domain in full, completed from reference TRBV5-1 and TRBJ2-3, reads KAGVTQTPRYLIKTRGQQVTLSCSPISGHRSVSWYQQTPGQGLQFLFEYFSETQRNKGNFPGRFSGRQFSNSRSEMNVSTLELGDSALYLCASSLDGLASTDTQYFGPGTRLTVL.